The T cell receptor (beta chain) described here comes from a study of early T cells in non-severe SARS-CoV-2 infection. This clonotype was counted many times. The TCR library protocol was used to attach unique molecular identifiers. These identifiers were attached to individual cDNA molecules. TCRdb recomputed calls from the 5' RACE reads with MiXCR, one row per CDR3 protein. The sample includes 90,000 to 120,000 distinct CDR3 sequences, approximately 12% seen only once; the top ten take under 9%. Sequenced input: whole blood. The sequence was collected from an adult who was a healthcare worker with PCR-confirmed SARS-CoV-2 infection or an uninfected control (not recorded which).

The CDR3 is CASSQGGWGHTEAFF. The CDR3 bases are TGCGCCAGCAGCCAAGGCGGTTGGGGACACACTGAAGCTTTCTTT. The chain has TRBV4-1 and TRBJ1-1, with D perhaps TRBD1 (5 bases). Trimming took 1 base from V and 3 from J, leaving 12 bases between them. The CDR3 has 15 residues. In germline, CDR1 is MGHRA, CDR2 YSYEKL.